The clone carrying this T cell receptor (beta chain) was counted at least ten times. Its antigen is as yet unknown. This sample is drawn from a study of blood T cells in healthy people across ages. Study-level findings and limits: Getting older went along with TCR beta diversity per million T cells dropping roughly linearly. Without sorted subsets, naive and antigen-experienced compartments could not be conclusively compared.

The CDR3 runs 17 residues. The V gene's germline CDR1 is MNHEY and CDR2 SVGEGT. V lost 5 bases to trimming and J lost 5 bases; unmatched junction nucleotides: 17. The draw of peripheral blood yielded approximately 11 milliliters from each donor. PCR was performed a second time for roughly 7 to 11 cycles using a sample-barcoded 5' primer and a J-beta primer mix. TCRdb re-analysed the 5' RACE reads in MiXCR, keeping a single row per CDR3 protein. The sample includes around 1,000,000 distinct CDR3 sequences, 20% to 25% of them seen just once. This same sample was also taken into another study, of T cells of mothers and their children.

The rearrangement uses TRBV6-2 or TRBV6-3 and TRBJ2-7; 8 nucleotides match TRBD1. The origin of this receptor is a girl aged 2 to 10 in good health. Sequencing was carried out using blood. The CDR3 DNA is TGTGCCAGCAGTCGGACAGGGTCGGCCTCATGGGACGACGAGCAGTACTTC. It translates to CASSRTGSASWDDEQYF.